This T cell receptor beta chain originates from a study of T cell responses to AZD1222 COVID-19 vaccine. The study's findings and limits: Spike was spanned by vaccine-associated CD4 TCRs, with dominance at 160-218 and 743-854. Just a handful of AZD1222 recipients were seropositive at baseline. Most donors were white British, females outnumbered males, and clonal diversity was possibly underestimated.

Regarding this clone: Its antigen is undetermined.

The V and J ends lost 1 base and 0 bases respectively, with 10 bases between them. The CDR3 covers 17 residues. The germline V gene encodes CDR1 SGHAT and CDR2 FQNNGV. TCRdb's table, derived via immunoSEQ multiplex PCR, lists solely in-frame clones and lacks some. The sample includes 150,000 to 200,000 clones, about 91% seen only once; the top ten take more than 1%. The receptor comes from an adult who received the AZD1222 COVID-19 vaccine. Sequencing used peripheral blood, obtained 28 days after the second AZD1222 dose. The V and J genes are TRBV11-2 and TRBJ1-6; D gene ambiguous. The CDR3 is CASSLGPGSSYNSPLHF. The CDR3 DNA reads TGTGCCAGCAGCTTAGGTCCGGGGAGCTCCTATAATTCACCCCTCCACTTT.